The source of this T cell receptor (beta chain) is a study of graft-versus-host responses after intestinal transplantation. Overall study context: The whole recipient group had anti-thymocyte globulin induction followed by tacrolimus and steroids for roughly 3 years.

Only a few counts were recorded for this clone. Its matching antigen is unknown. The data were produced by immunoSEQ multiplex PCR, yet TCRdb's version contains in-frame clones alone and is incomplete. The sample carries 90,000 to 120,000 clones, roughly 86% recorded once. This specimen consisted of unstimulated CD4+ T cells sorted from spleen or lymph node cells, obtained before transplant. This TCR was sampled from a human donor who was the organ donor for an intestinal transplant.

The chain's CDR3 is CASKEASGGQETQYF. CDR3 sequence (DNA): TGCGCCAGCAAGGAGGCTAGCGGGGGGCAAGAGACCCAGTACTTC. The chain employs TRBV10-2 and TRBJ2-5, with 11 bases aligning to TRBD2. CDR1 and CDR2 (germline): WSHSY, SAAADI. J was trimmed by 2 bases and V by 7 bases; bases with no gene match: 6. This CDR3 has 15 amino acids.